This note documents a single TCR beta chain sequence. Its antigen is currently unknown. As to treatment: roughly ten-day PBMC culture with coronavirus spike peptide pools or control peptides (ViraFEST assay). Cultured CD4+ T-cell DNA underwent Oncomine TCR Beta short-read sequencing. MiXCR was run by TCRdb on the PCR reads, yielding one entry per CDR3 protein. The sample consists of several thousand distinct CDR3 sequences, just over 55% of them appearing once. CDR3 length: 16 residues. Trimming left V 2 bases short and J 7 bases short, with 18 bases between. The germline V gene encodes CDR1 SGHVS and CDR2 FQNEAQ. This record comes from a study of vaccination and CD4 T cells after COVID-19. Study summary: Researchers treated cells with overlapping spike peptides taken from SARS-CoV-2, HCoV-NL63, HCoV-OC43 and HCoV-229E.

The sequenced sample was CD4+ T cells from blood, cultured in vitro. The sequence was collected from a human donor who had recovered from COVID-19. The chain links TRBV7-8 to TRBJ1-5; D perhaps matches TRBD1 (5 bases). This CDR3 is CASSLISGYPGQPQHF. For the CDR3, the DNA is TGTGCCAGCAGCTTAATCTCAGGGTACCCTGGCCAGCCCCAGCATTTT.